Detailed here is one T cell receptor (beta chain). Its antigen is undetermined. These data belong to a study of OX40 agonist ivuxolimab in advanced cancers. Overall study: The patients received agonistic anti-OX40 (CD134) antibody ivuxolimab. Study-wide results and caveats: Clonal expansion in partial responders at 0.1-3.0 mg/kg ranked among the lowest.

This CDR3 comprises 15 residues. Deletions cut 5 bases from V and 6 bases from J, with 19 bases between. Germline V gene data show CDR1 as LNHDA and CDR2 as SQIVND (reference sequence). Produced via immunoSEQ multiplex PCR; TCRdb's table is partial and in-frame only. The sample lists 15,000 to 20,000 clones; around 86% were seen once. The genes are TRBV19 and TRBJ1-1; perhaps TRBD1 as D (5 bases). This receptor was obtained from an adult with an advanced solid tumor such as melanoma, head and neck, liver or kidney cancer. The specimen was CD4+ or CD8+ T cells sorted from blood, collected in a trial of the OX40 agonist ivuxolimab. This CDR3 reads CASSSSPWGGAEAFF. The CDR3 DNA reads as TGTGCCAGTAGTTCCTCTCCCTGGGGGGGGGCTGAAGCTTTCTTT.